The 31 T cell receptor beta chains below all came from one sample that was sequenced in a study of T cell changes during pregnancy in multiple sclerosis. Only in-frame clones appear in the TCRdb table, and some are missing; sequencing was by immunoSEQ multiplex PCR. Of approximately 40,000 clones in the sample, about 92% are singletons; the top ten hold 0.7% to 1%. The starting material was CD4+ T cells from peripheral blood mononuclear cells, obtained in the third trimester of pregnancy. Every receptor here comes from a female donor with multiple sclerosis, enrolled in a pregnancy study.

The chain recombines TRBV28 with TRBJ2-7; D call uncertain. Germline CDR1 is MDHEN and CDR2 is SYDVKM. The CDR3 extends over 12 amino acids. Trimming stripped 2 bases from V and 3 bases from J, with 5 bases between. The CDR3 protein is CASSLEDYEQYF. The CDR3 region has the DNA TGTGCCAGCAGTTTAGAGGACTACGAGCAGTACTTC.

The J gene is TRBJ2-1, the V gene TRBV28, with TRBD1 as a possible D gene (6 bases). Germline CDR1 MDHEN, CDR2 SYDVKM. The ends were cut back, 5 bases at V and 7 bases at J, with 15 bases in the middle. This CDR3 has 14 residues. The CDR3 nucleotides are TGTGCCAGCAGTATGACAGGTCGTCGGAATGAGCAGTTCTTC. Translated, it gives CASSMTGRRNEQFF.

In this sample, this clone turned up once. This chain joins TRBV11-2 and TRBJ1-5; D is undetermined. V shed 0 bases and J shed 4 bases, with 4 bases lying between them. This CDR3 is built from 13 residues. Germline lookup yields CDR1 SGHAT and CDR2 FQNNGV. Here the CDR3 reads CASSLDSNQPQHF. The CDR3 DNA reads as TGTGCCAGCAGCTTAGATAGTAATCAGCCCCAGCATTTT.

The CDR3 DNA is TGTGCCATCAGGACAGGGGTTTACGAAAAACTGTTTTTT. It is translated as CAIRTGVYEKLFF. The V call is TRBV6-6, the J call TRBJ1-4; 9 bases align to TRBD1. Germline V gene lookup returns CDR1 MNHNY and CDR2 SVGAGI (reference sequence). Unmatched junction bases numbered 8, after V lost 10 bases and J lost 8 bases. The length of the CDR3 is 13 residues.

The rearrangement links TRBV5-1 to TRBJ1-1; 7 nucleotides line up with TRBD1. CDR3 length equals 13 residues. CDR1 is SGHRS and CDR2 is YFSETQ in the germline V gene. J lost 1 base, V lost 5 bases, and 2 bases had no gene match. The chain's CDR3 is CASRRQGNTEAFF. CDR3 DNA sequence: TGCGCCAGCAGGCGACAGGGGAACACTGAAGCTTTCTTT.

The chain uses TRBV5-5 and TRBJ2-1, with a weak D call TRBD1 (6 bases). Germline V gene lookup returns CDR1 SGHKS and CDR2 YYEKEE (reference sequence). V dropped 1 base and J dropped 7 bases, with 21 bases sitting between them. The CDR3 contains 17 residues. Here the CDR3 reads CASSLKTGQTTGNEQFF. In nucleotides, the CDR3 is TGTGCCAGCAGCTTGAAAACAGGGCAGACCACGGGGAATGAGCAGTTCTTC.

The V gene is TRBV4-2, the J gene TRBJ1-2, with D possibly TRBD1 on 5 matching bases. The V end lost 4 bases, the J end lost 1 base, and 13 bases lay between the germline ends. The CDR3 totals 15 residues. Germline assignment: CDR1 LGHNA and CDR2 YNFKEQ. CDR3 residues: CASSLLTQVNYGYTF. The CDR3 region has the DNA TGTGCCAGCAGCCTCCTAACACAGGTTAACTATGGCTACACCTTC.

The CDR3 nucleotides read TGTGCCAGCAGCTTGCCTGGGGCGGTAGGAAACACCATATATTTT. Translating it yields CASSLPGAVGNTIYF. The chain uses TRBV5-5 and TRBJ1-3; weak D call: TRBD1 (5 bases). CDR1 SGHKS and CDR2 YYEKEE come from the germline V gene (reference sequence). CDR3 length: 15 residues. V was cut by 1 base and J by 4 bases, with 12 bases left in between.

The rearrangement links TRBV7-2 to TRBJ1-2, with D possibly TRBD1 on 6 matching bases. CDR1 and CDR2 from the germline V gene are SGHTA and FQGNSA. There are 15 residues in the CDR3. Deletions cut 3 bases from V and 1 base from J, with 12 bases between. For the CDR3, the DNA is TGTGCCAGCAGCTTGGGGGGGCGAGTTAACTATGGCTACACCTTC. Translated, it gives CASSLGGRVNYGYTF.

This chain uses TRBV4-2 with TRBJ1-5; D call uncertain. V was pared by 0 bases and J by 5 bases, with 5 bases between. Per the germline V gene, CDR1 is LGHNA and CDR2 is YNFKEQ. The CDR3 is 13 amino acids. The CDR3 DNA reads as TGTGCCAGCAGCCAAGACGTCTATCAGCCCCAGCATTTT. Translated: CASSQDVYQPQHF.

This clone was picked up one time. V gene TRBV2 combines with J gene TRBJ2-5; the D gene is possibly TRBD2 (5 bases). Germline assignment: CDR1 SNHLY and CDR2 FYNNEI. The CDR3 is 13 residues long. With 6 bases removed from V and 5 bases from J, the gap between germline ends came to 13 bases. The DNA of the CDR3 is TGTGCCAGCAGGGGAGAAAGGGCGGAGACCCAGTACTTC. Translating gives CASRGERAETQYF.

The chain is built from TRBV4-3 and TRBJ1-2; D unclear. The CDR3 extends over 13 amino acids. From germline, CDR1 is LGHNA and CDR2 YSLEER. Trimming shortened V by 4 bases and J by 5 bases, and 11 bases separated the two germline ends. This CDR3 reads CASSPGISYGYTF. The CDR3 nucleotides are TGCGCCAGCAGCCCAGGTATTAGTTATGGCTACACCTTC.

V gene TRBV5-6 combines with J gene TRBJ2-3, with 12 positions matching TRBD2. Germline values: CDR1 SGHDT, CDR2 YYEEEE. The J segment lost 7 bases and the V segment lost 0 bases, leaving 6 bases of the junction unmatched. The CDR3 sequence is 16 residues long. CDR3 nucleotides: TGTGCCAGCAGCTTGGGACTAGCGGGAGCACCCTATACGCAGTATTTT. Amino acids: CASSLGLAGAPYTQYF.

This chain joins TRBV4-1 and TRBJ2-1, with 9 bases that match TRBD2. From germline, CDR1 is MGHRA and CDR2 YSYEKL. The CDR3 loop spans 17 amino acids. V lost 1 base to trimming and J lost 2 bases; unmatched junction nucleotides: 6. CDR3 region: CASSQGLLAGPYNEQFF. CDR3 in DNA: TGCGCCAGCAGCCAAGGGTTGCTAGCGGGACCCTACAATGAGCAGTTCTTC.

The CDR3 region is CASQGVSGSLYEQYF. In DNA form, the CDR3 reads TGTGCCAGCCAGGGGGTGAGCGGGAGTTTATACGAGCAGTACTTC. The chain links TRBV6-1 to TRBJ2-7; tentatively, D is TRBD2 (8 bases). The CDR3 extends over 15 amino acids. The germline V gene encodes CDR1 MNHNS and CDR2 SASEGT. V lost 8 bases to trimming and J lost 4 bases, with 21 bases between them.

V and J are TRBV28 and TRBJ1-2; tentatively, D is TRBD1 (6 bases). This CDR3 comprises 13 residues. Trimming pared 5 bases from V and 8 bases from J, leaving 15 bases between. The V gene's germline CDR1 is MDHEN and CDR2 SYDVKM. CDR3 loop: CASSAGTPMGYTF. CDR3 coding DNA: TGTGCCAGCAGTGCCGGGACACCAATGGGCTACACCTTC.

This clone was seen more than once but under ten times. The genes are TRBV6-1 and TRBJ1-5; D remains unclear. The CDR3 is 14 amino acids. Trimming shortened V by 5 bases and J by 0 bases, and 8 bases separated the two germline ends. Germline lookup yields CDR1 MNHNS and CDR2 SASEGT. The chain's CDR3 is CASSTEYSNQPQHF. The CDR3 DNA reads TGTGCCAGCAGTACGGAGTATAGCAATCAGCCCCAGCATTTT.

V gene TRBV7-9 combines with J gene TRBJ1-5; TRBD1 might be the D (5 bases). Germline V gene sequence: CDR1 SEHNR, CDR2 FQNEAQ (reference sequence). The CDR3 runs 13 residues. V dropped 5 bases and J dropped 6 bases, with 11 bases sitting between them. In DNA, the CDR3 is TGTGCCAGCAGCCAGGGCGGGGCTCAGCCCCAGCATTTT. Amino acid sequence: CASSQGGAQPQHF.

The V gene is TRBV5-4, the J gene TRBJ2-3, with 10 nucleotides matching TRBD2. Germline-derived CDR1 and CDR2 are SGHNT and YYREEE (reference sequence). This CDR3 region has 16 residues. After removal of 3 bases from V and 5 bases from J, the junction contained 9 bases not matched to a gene. The CDR3 sequence is CASSSRSSGSRDTQYF. CDR3 DNA sequence: TGTGCCAGCAGCTCCCGATCTAGCGGGAGCCGAGATACGCAGTATTTT.

This clone was counted once. The CDR3 sequence: CASRFSGRDTDTQYF. CDR3 bases: TGCGCCAGCAGGTTCTCGGGGCGGGACACAGATACGCAGTATTTT. The chain carries TRBV5-1 and TRBJ2-3; D may be TRBD2 (6 bases). The CDR3 covers 15 residues. Per germline, CDR1 SGHRS and CDR2 YFSETQ. Trimming removed 5 bases from V and 2 bases from J, with 15 bases in between.

Regarding this clone: The sample has other DNA sequences that encode this CDR3 too. The chain recombines TRBV5-4 with TRBJ2-7, with 12 bases that match TRBD2. Germline CDR1 SGHNT, CDR2 YYREEE (reference sequence). The CDR3 totals 14 residues. V lost 5 bases, J lost 4 bases, and 4 bases stayed unmatched. The CDR3 loop is CASSPTSGGYEQYF. CDR3 sequence (DNA): TGTGCCAGCAGTCCGACTAGCGGGGGATACGAGCAGTACTTC.

The rearrangement uses TRBV27 and TRBJ2-3; weak D call: TRBD2 (6 bases). The CDR3 loop spans 14 amino acids. Germline V CDR1 and CDR2: MNHEY, SMNVEV (reference sequence). V shed 6 bases and J shed 1 base, with 11 bases lying between them. For the CDR3, the DNA is TGTGCCAGCAGATCCGGGAGCGGCACAGATACGCAGTATTTT. It codes for CASRSGSGTDTQYF.

This chain uses TRBV5-6 with TRBJ1-4; D not certain. Trimming removed 4 bases from V and 4 bases from J, with 5 bases in between. This CDR3 comprises 12 residues. The germline V gene encodes CDR1 SGHDT and CDR2 YYEEEE. The CDR3 bases are TGTGCCAGCAGCCTCGTTAATGAAAAACTGTTTTTT. Protein: CASSLVNEKLFF.

The rearrangement links TRBV27 to TRBJ1-2; D remains unclear. The CDR3 contains 13 residues. V was clipped by 2 bases and J by 8 bases, with 12 bases between them. The V gene's germline CDR1 is MNHEY and CDR2 SMNVEV (reference sequence). CDR3 in amino acids: CASSLPDFLGYTF. As DNA, the CDR3 is TGTGCCAGCAGTTTACCGGACTTCTTAGGCTACACCTTC.

This rearrangement joins TRBV4-1 to TRBJ1-2; tentatively, D is TRBD1 (5 bases). V shed 2 bases and J shed 11 bases, with 18 bases lying between them. There are 14 residues in the CDR3. Germline CDR1 and CDR2: MGHRA and YSYEKL. For the CDR3, the DNA is TGCGCCAGCAGCCAACGACCGGGACGGGAGCGGTACACCTTC. It codes for CASSQRPGRERYTF.

The CDR3 loop is CASSLDSLPQHF. For the CDR3, the DNA is TGTGCCAGCAGCTTAGACTCCCTTCCCCAGCATTTT. The V and J genes are TRBV28 and TRBJ1-5, with unresolved D. The V gene's germline CDR1 is MDHEN and CDR2 SYDVKM. The CDR3 has 12 amino acids. The V end lost 6 bases, the J end lost 10 bases, and 13 bases lay between the germline ends.

V gene TRBV5-4 combines with J gene TRBJ2-2; 10 nucleotides line up with TRBD2. The germline V gene encodes CDR1 SGHNT and CDR2 YYREEE (reference sequence). The J segment lost 1 base and the V segment lost 4 bases, leaving 7 bases of the junction unmatched. The CDR3 length is 17 residues. CDR3 coding DNA: TGTGCCAGCAGCAGTCTAGCGGGAGTTGGGAACACCGGGGAGCTGTTTTTT. Translated, it gives CASSSLAGVGNTGELFF.

CDR3 in DNA: TGTGCCAGCAGCCTACCTCGGGGGGGTGGAAACACCATATATTTT. Translated: CASSLPRGGGNTIYF. The chain links TRBV28 to TRBJ1-3, with TRBD1 as a possible D gene (5 bases). This CDR3 is 15 amino acids long. V shed 6 bases and J shed 3 bases, with 15 bases lying between them. The V gene's germline CDR1 is MDHEN and CDR2 SYDVKM.

The V gene is TRBV30, the J gene TRBJ1-4; 7 bases match TRBD1. Germline CDR1 GTSNPN, CDR2 SVGIG (reference sequence). This CDR3 has 13 amino acids. The V and J ends lost 2 bases and 5 bases, in that order; junction bases with no gene match: 2. As DNA, the CDR3 is TGTGCCTGGAGTTTACAGGGGAATGAAAAACTGTTTTTT. Its translation: CAWSLQGNEKLFF.

The chain is built from TRBV7-9 and TRBJ1-6; TRBD1 agrees at 9 bases. Germline V gene lookup returns CDR1 SEHNR and CDR2 FQNEAQ (reference sequence). With V trimmed by 5 bases and J by 7 bases, 6 bases remained unmatched. The CDR3 runs to 15 residues. CDR3 bases: TGTGCCAGCAGCAGGGGACAGGGTGAGAATTCACCCCTCCACTTT. Translation: CASSRGQGENSPLHF.

V is TRBV27 and J is TRBJ2-2; TRBD1 agrees at 9 bases. This CDR3 spans 15 amino acids. J was trimmed by 5 bases and V by 4 bases; bases with no gene match: 5. Germline assignment: CDR1 MNHEY and CDR2 SMNVEV (reference sequence). CDR3 coding DNA: TGTGCCAGCAGTTCCGAGGGACAGGGTACCGGGGAGCTGTTTTTT. It translates to CASSSEGQGTGELFF.